The T cell receptor (beta chain) described here comes from a study of T cells after yellow fever vaccination. Regarding the study as a whole: Post-booster samples contained most primary-vaccination clones (approximately 95% CD4, around 90% CD8).

TCRdb passed the 5' RACE reads through MiXCR, listing each CDR3 protein once. The data contain some 80,000 distinct CDR3 sequences, about 14% of them singletons. The CDR3 covers 14 residues. V lost 0 bases to trimming and J lost 2 bases, with 8 bases between them. The chain carries TRBV12-3 or TRBV12-4 and TRBJ2-7; D call uncertain. The TCR comes from a man aged 18 to 29 who received the YFV17D yellow fever vaccine. This sample comprised CD8+ T cells not binding an NS4B(214-222) dextramer, sorted from PBMCs, obtained about 21 days after the first yellow fever vaccination. CDR3 nucleotide sequence: TGTGCCAGCAGTTTAGCGGGCCATACCTACGAGCAGTACGTC. Translated: CASSLAGHTYEQYV.